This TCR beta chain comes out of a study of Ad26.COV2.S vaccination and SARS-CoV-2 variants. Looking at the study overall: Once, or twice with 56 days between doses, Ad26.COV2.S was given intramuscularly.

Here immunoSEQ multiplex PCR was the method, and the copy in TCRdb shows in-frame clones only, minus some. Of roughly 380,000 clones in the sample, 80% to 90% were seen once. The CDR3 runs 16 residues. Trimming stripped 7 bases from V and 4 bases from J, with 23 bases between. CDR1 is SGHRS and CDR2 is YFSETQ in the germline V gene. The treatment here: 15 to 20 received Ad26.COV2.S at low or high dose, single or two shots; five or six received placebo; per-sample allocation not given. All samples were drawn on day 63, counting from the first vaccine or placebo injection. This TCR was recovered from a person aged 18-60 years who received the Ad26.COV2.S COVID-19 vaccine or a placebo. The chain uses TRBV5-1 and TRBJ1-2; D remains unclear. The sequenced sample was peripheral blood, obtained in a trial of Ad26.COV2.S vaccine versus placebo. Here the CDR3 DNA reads TGCGCCAGCCGCCTAAATTTGGAGGGCATTTCCTATGGCTACACCTTC. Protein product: CASRLNLEGISYGYTF.